This passage covers 6 T cell receptor beta chains from one sample sequenced in a study of cytomegalovirus exposure and HLA in healthy donors. The protocol was immunoSEQ multiplex PCR, while the TCRdb copy is restricted to in-frame clones and leaves out a portion. The data show around 300,000 clones, with 65% to 90% seen just once and roughly 0.99% held by the top ten. Sequenced: PBMCs. The source of these receptors is a young woman in good health and CMV-seronegative.

V is TRBV28 and J is TRBJ1-1; TRBD1 might be the D (5 bases). This CDR3 spans 12 amino acids. Looked up from germline, CDR1 is MDHEN and CDR2 is SYDVKM. Trimming cost V 6 bases and J 2 bases, with 7 bases left between them. CDR3 sequence reads: CASRGPNTEAFF. The CDR3 nucleotides are TGTGCCAGCAGGGGGCCTAACACTGAAGCTTTCTTT.

J is TRBJ2-7 and V is TRBV21-1; TRBD1, as called in the table, went unchecked against the DNA. TRBV21-1 is given as a pseudogene. The CDR3 totals 14 residues. CDR3 protein: CASSAPGQAYEQYF. CDR3 bases: TGTGCCAGCAGCGCCCCGGGACAGGCCTACGAGCAGTACTTC.

V gene TRBV27 combines with J gene TRBJ1-2, with TRBD1 as a possible D gene (5 bases). Per germline, CDR1 MNHEY and CDR2 SMNVEV (reference sequence). V was clipped by 6 bases and J by 0 bases, with 8 bases between them. The length of the CDR3 is 13 residues. CDR3 in DNA: TGTGCCAGCAGGGCACAGGCTAACTATGGCTACACCTTC. Translating gives CASRAQANYGYTF.

This clone was counted a few times. The gene calls are TRBV11-2 and TRBJ1-6, with D possibly matching TRBD1 (6 bases). The CDR3 is made up of 14 amino acids. CDR1 SGHAT and CDR2 FQNNGV come from the germline V gene. Deletions cut 5 bases from V and 8 bases from J, with 13 bases between. CDR3 region: CASSDTGFHSPLHF. The DNA for the CDR3 is TGTGCCAGCAGCGATACAGGGTTTCATTCACCCCTCCACTTT.

The rearrangement links TRBV27 to TRBJ1-1; D is unclear. The CDR3 consists of 13 residues. Trimming removed 2 bases at V and 5 bases at J, with 9 bases between. Germline-derived CDR1 and CDR2 are MNHEY and SMNVEV (reference sequence). The CDR3 is CASSLPGRTEAFF. The DNA for the CDR3 is TGTGCCAGCAGTTTACCTGGGCGTACTGAAGCTTTCTTT.

This clone was found a few times. The V call is TRBV7-3, the J call TRBJ1-6; maybe TRBD1 (5 bases). The CDR3 totals 14 residues. In germline, CDR1 is SGHTA, CDR2 FQGTGA. Trimming took 5 bases from V and 6 from J, leaving 11 bases between them. In DNA form, the CDR3 reads TGTGCCAGCAGCCCGACAGCAAGTAATTCACCCCTCCACTTT. Its translation is CASSPTASNSPLHF.